This entry concerns a single T cell receptor beta chain. Its target is not known. The data stem from a study of cytomegalovirus exposure and HLA in healthy donors. Whole-study findings and limits: It was only CMV serostatus that was available as immune exposure information. A few chains tied to CMV proved CMV antigen-specific in vitro. Analysis was performed later, and it showed HLA-associated TCR beta chains to be more clonally expanded than equally common others.

PCR employed 60 Vbeta and 13 Jbeta primers. This table comes from immunoSEQ multiplex PCR, and its TCRdb copy is limited to in-frame clones, with some not included. Found here are fewer than 100,000 clones, 79% of them singletons; the top ten hold 3.8%. Among the donors, all were healthy bone marrow donors. After removal of 3 bases from V and 5 bases from J, the junction contained 7 bases not matched to a gene. Germline V gene lookup returns CDR1 LNHDA and CDR2 SQIVND (reference sequence). This CDR3 spans 15 amino acids. The clonotype originates from a woman aged 40 to 55 in good health and CMV-seronegative. Sequenced input: PBMCs. The chain has TRBV19 and TRBJ2-7; 10 bases line up with TRBD2. The DNA of the CDR3 is TGTGCCAGTAGTATGGCGGCTAGCGGGGGAAACGAGCAGTACTTC. The encoded protein is CASSMAASGGNEQYF.